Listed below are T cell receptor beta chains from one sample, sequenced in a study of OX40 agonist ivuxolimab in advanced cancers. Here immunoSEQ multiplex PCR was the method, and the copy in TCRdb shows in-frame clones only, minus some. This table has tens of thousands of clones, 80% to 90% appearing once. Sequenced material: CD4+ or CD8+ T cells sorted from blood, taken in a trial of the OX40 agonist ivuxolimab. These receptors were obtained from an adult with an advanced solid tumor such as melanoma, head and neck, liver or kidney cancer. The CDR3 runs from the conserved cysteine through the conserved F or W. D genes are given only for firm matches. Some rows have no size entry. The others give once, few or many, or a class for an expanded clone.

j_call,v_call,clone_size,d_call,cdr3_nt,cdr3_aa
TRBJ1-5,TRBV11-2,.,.,TGTGCCAGCAGCTTAGATCTGAACGCCAATCAGCCCCAGCATTTT,CASSLDLNANQPQHF
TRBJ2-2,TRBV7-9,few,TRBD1,TGTGCCAGCAGCTCCCCTGGGACAGGGGGCAGGACCGGGGAGCTGTTTTTT,CASSSPGTGGRTGELFF
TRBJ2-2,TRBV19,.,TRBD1,TGTGCCAGTAGTATAGAGAGAGGACAGGGGGCTTACACCGGGGAGCTGTTTTTT,CASSIERGQGAYTGELFF
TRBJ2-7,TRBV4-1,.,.,TGCGCCAGCAGCCAGGGACTCCCCTACGAGCAGTACTTC,CASSQGLPYEQYF
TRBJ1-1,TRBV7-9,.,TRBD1,TGTGCCAGCAGCCTGGGACAGGGGATGAACACTGAAGCTTTCTTT,CASSLGQGMNTEAFF
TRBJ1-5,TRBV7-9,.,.,TGTGCCAGCAGCCCTCGGGGGTCATCGTTTCCCCAGCATTTT,CASSPRGSSFPQHF
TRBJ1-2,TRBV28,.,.,TGTGCCAGCAGTTTACGCGACCGGGGCTTGGACTATGGCTACACCTTC,CASSLRDRGLDYGYTF
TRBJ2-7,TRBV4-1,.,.,TGCGCCAGCAGCCAAGTTGACGCTTCCTACGAGCAGTACTTC,CASSQVDASYEQYF
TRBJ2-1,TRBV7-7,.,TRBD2,TGTGCCAGCAGCCTCTATAACCCGGGACTAGGTTACAATGAGCAGTTCTTC,CASSLYNPGLGYNEQFF
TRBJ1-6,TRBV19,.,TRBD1,TGTGCCAGTAGAAATCGGGACAGAAATAATTCACCCCTCCACTTT,CASRNRDRNNSPLHF
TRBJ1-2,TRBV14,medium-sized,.,TGTGCCAGCAGCCAAGAAGGCCCAGGGGAGTTTTGGAGTTACGGATATGGTGGCTACACCTTC,CASSQEGPGEFWSYGYGGYTF
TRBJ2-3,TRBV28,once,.,TGTGCCAGCGATCAACGGGGAACGACCACAGATACGCAGTATTTT,CASDQRGTTTDTQYF
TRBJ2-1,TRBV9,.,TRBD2,TGTGCCAGCAGCGAGGGGACTAGCGGGGTTCCACACAATGAGCAGTTCTTC,CASSEGTSGVPHNEQFF
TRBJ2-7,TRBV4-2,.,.,TGTGCCAGCAGCCAAGAACAGGGAAACGAGCAGTACTTC,CASSQEQGNEQYF
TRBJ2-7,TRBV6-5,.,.,TGTGCCAGCAGTGAAGATCCCTACGAGCAGTACTTC,CASSEDPYEQYF
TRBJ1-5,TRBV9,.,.,TGTGCCAGCAGCGTGGAGGGGTCAGGGGACGCGGGGGAGGATAATCAGCCCCAGCATTTT,CASSVEGSGDAGEDNQPQHF
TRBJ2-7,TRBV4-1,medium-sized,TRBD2,TGCGCCAGCAGCCAAGCGGTTAGCGGGAACTACGAGCAGTACTTC,CASSQAVSGNYEQYF
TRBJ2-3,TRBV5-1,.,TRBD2,TGCGCCAGCAGTTTTAGCGGGGGCCTCGCGGATACGCAGTATTTT,CASSFSGGLADTQYF
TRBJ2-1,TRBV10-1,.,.,TGCGCCAGCAAGTTTTACGGACAGACCTACAATGAGCAGTTCTTC,CASKFYGQTYNEQFF
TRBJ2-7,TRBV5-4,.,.,TGTGCCAGCAGCTTGGGGGACGCTGAGCAGTACTTC,CASSLGDAEQYF
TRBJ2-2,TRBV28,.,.,TGTGCCAGCAGAAGGGGGGAGCTGTTTTTT,CASRRGELFF
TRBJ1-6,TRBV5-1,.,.,TGCGCCAGCTCCCCAACCCTCGGCGATTCACCCCTCCACTTT,CASSPTLGDSPLHF
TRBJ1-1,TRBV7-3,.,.,TGTGCCAGCAGCTCCCCGGACAGAGGCAACACTGAAGCTTTCTTT,CASSSPDRGNTEAFF
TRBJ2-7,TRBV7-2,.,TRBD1,TGTGCCAGCAGCAACCTCGGGACAGGGGTGACCGAGCAGTACTTC,CASSNLGTGVTEQYF
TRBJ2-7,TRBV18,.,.,TGTGCCAGCTCACTAGCAGGGGAATCCTCCTACGAGCAGTACTTC,CASSLAGESSYEQYF
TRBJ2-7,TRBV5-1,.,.,TGCGCCAGCAGCTCATCAGGGAGTAGCTACGAGCAGTACTTC,CASSSSGSSYEQYF
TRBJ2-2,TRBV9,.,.,TGTGCCAGCAGCCCCTATCCTCTCACCGGGGAGCTGTTTTTT,CASSPYPLTGELFF
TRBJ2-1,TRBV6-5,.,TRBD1,TGTGCCAGCCGAGGGACAGGGGGTGTCAATGAGCAGTTCTTC,CASRGTGGVNEQFF
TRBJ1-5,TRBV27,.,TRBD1,TGTGCCAGCAGTTCAGACAGGGCCCTGGGATGGCCCCAGCATTTT,CASSSDRALGWPQHF
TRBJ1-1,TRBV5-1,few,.,TGCGCCAGCAGCTTGGGGGGGAACACTGAAGCTTTCTTT,CASSLGGNTEAFF
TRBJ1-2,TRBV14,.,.,TGTGCCAGCAGCCAAGACCAACAGGGAGCCTCTCGGGGCTACACCTTC,CASSQDQQGASRGYTF
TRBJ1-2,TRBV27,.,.,TGTGCCAGCAGCCTATCCCCCGGGCGGGCGGACTATGGCTACACCTTC,CASSLSPGRADYGYTF
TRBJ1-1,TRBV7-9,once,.,TGTGCCAGCAGCTTGCCCCTGACAGCCGTGAACACTGAAGCTTTCTTT,CASSLPLTAVNTEAFF
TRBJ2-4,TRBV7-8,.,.,TGTGCCAGCAGCTTAGAAGGACTGGCACGGGGCATTCAGTACTTC,CASSLEGLARGIQYF
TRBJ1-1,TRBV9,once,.,TGTGCCAGCGCGGGGGACACTGAAGCTTTCTTT,CASAGDTEAFF
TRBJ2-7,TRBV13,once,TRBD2,TGTGCCAGCAGCTTAAGCGGGGCCTACGAGCAGTACTTC,CASSLSGAYEQYF
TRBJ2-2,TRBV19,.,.,TGTGCCAGTAGTATCCGCGGGGAGCTGTTTTTT,CASSIRGELFF
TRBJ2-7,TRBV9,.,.,TGTGCCAGCAGTTCGAACGGTTACGAGCAGTACTTC,CASSSNGYEQYF
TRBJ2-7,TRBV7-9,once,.,TGTGCCAGCAGCTCCGTTAGCAATTTGGGCGAGCAGTACTTC,CASSSVSNLGEQYF
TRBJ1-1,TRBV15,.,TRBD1,TGTGCCACCAGCAGAACGAACAGGGGGAGGGACACTGAAGCTTTCTTT,CATSRTNRGRDTEAFF
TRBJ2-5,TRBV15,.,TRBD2,TGTGCCACCAGGCCGTTCGGGGGGGTAGAGACCCAGTACTTC,CATRPFGGVETQYF
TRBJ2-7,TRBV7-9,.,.,TGTGCCTACAGGGAACCGTCCAACGAGCAGTACTTC,CAYREPSNEQYF
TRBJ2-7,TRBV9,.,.,TGTGCCAGCAGCGTAGGCCCCGCAGGGAGTGACGAGCAGTACTTC,CASSVGPAGSDEQYF
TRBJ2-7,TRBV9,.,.,TGTGCCAGCAGCGGAGGACACCGCTCCTACGAGCAGTACTTC,CASSGGHRSYEQYF
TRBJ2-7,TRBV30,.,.,TGTGCCTGGAGTGCCCAGGGATACGAGCAGTACTTC,CAWSAQGYEQYF
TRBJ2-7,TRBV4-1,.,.,TGCGCCAGCAGCCACAGAGGGGAAACGAGAGAGCAGTACTTC,CASSHRGETREQYF
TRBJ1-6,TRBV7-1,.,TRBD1,TGTGCCAGCAGCTTCTCGACAGGGCGAAATTCACCCCTCCACTTT,CASSFSTGRNSPLHF
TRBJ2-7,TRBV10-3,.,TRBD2,TGTGCCTCCGGAGGCCGGCTTCTACTAGCGGGAAGACCCTACGAGCAGTACTTC,CASGGRLLLAGRPYEQYF